This entry concerns a single T cell receptor beta chain. The antigen is undetermined. This specimen comes from a study of pediatric ulcerative colitis. Notes on the study in general: Blood-rectal clonal overlap within each person was significantly higher in ulcerative colitis patients than controls.

Sequencing was performed with immunoSEQ multiplex PCR; in TCRdb, only in-frame clones are kept and a portion is missing. Of 25,000 to 35,000 clones in the sample, approximately 82% were seen once. This CDR3 comprises 15 residues. V lost 5 bases and J lost 0, with 13 bases in between. The germline V gene has CDR1 SEHNR and CDR2 FQNEAQ (reference sequence). The chain employs TRBV7-9 and TRBJ1-2; D perhaps matches TRBD1 (5 bases). The source material was blood. The sequence derives from a boy between 10 and 17 years old with severe ulcerative colitis. CDR3 nucleotides: TGTGCCAGCAGCCTAGATGGGGGAGCTAACTATGGCTACACCTTC. Protein sequence: CASSLDGGANYGYTF.